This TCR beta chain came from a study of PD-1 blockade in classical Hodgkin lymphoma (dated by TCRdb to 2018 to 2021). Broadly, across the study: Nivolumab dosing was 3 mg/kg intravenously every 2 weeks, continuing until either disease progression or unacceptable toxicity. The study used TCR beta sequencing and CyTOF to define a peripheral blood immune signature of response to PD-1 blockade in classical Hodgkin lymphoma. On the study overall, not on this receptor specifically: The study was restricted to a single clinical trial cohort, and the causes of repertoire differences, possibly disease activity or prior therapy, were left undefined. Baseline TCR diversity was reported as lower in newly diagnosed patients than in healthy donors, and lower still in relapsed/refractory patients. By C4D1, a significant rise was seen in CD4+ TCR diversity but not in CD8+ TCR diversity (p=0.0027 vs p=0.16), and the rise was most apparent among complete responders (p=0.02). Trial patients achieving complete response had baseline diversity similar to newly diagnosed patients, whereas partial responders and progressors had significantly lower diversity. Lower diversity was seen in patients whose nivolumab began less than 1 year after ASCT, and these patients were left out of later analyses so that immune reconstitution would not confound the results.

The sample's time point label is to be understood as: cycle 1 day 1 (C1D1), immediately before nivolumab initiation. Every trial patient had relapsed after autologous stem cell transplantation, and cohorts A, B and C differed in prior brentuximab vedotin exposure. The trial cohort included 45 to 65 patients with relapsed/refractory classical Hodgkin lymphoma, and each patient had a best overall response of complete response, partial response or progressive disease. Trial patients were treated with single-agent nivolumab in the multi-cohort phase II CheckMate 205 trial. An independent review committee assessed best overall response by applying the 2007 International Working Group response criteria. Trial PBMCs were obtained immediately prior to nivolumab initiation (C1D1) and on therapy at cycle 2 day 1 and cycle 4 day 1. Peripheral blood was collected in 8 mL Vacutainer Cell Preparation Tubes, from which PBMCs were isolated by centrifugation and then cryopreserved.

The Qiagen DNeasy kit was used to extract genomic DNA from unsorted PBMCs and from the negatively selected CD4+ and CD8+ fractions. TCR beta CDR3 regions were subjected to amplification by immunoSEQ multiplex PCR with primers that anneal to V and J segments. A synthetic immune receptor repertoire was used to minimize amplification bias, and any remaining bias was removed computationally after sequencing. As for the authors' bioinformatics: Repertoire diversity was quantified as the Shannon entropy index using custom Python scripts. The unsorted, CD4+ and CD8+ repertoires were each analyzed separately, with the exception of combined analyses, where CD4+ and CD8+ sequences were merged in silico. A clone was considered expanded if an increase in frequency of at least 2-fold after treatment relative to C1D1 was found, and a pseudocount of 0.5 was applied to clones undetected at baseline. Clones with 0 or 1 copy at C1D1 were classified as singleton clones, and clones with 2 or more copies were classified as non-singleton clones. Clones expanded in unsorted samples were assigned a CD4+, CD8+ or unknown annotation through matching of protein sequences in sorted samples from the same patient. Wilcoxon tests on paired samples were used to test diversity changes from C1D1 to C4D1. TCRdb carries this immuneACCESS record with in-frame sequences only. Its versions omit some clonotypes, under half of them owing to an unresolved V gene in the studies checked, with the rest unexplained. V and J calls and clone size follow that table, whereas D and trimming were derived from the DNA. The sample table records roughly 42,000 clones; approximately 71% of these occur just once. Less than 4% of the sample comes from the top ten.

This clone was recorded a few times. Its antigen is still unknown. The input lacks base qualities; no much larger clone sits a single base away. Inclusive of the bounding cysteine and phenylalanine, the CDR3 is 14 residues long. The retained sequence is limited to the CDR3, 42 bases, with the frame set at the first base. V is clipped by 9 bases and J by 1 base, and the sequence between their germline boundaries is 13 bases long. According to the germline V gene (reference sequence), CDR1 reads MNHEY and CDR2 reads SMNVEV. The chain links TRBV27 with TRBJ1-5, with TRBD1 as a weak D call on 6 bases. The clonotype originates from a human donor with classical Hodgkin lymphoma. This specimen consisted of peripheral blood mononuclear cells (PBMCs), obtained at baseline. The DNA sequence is TGTGCCAGTGTCGGCAGGGGAAGCAATCAGCCCCAGCATTTT. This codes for CASVGRGSNQPQHF.